The clone carrying this T cell receptor beta chain was recorded a few times. The V segment lost 4 bases and the J segment 6 bases; nucleotides outside the gene matches: 1. Germline V gene data show CDR1 as DFQATT and CDR2 as SNEGSKA (reference sequence). The CDR3 consists of 13 residues. Using its own MiXCR run on the 5' RACE reads, TCRdb lists one record per CDR3 protein. Here the sample spans about 46,000 distinct CDR3 sequences, roughly 5.4% being singletons. The sample is drawn from a study of early T cells in non-severe SARS-CoV-2 infection. Study summary: With bulk RNA from unsorted whole blood as input, sequencing yielded unpaired chains.

V and J are TRBV20-1 and TRBJ2-1, with 12 bases that match TRBD2. This sequence originates from an adult who was a healthcare worker with PCR-confirmed SARS-CoV-2 infection or an uninfected control (not recorded which). The starting material was whole blood, obtained at baseline. The CDR3: CSATSGRANEQFF. CDR3 nucleotide sequence: TGCAGTGCTACTAGCGGGAGGGCCAATGAGCAGTTCTTC.